This passage covers 13 T cell receptor beta chains from one sample sequenced in a study of blood T cell repertoires in COVID-19. TCRdb keeps only in-frame clones here, not all; method: immunoSEQ multiplex PCR. The sample lists about 64,000 clones, 75% to 85% seen once, with 5.6% in the top ten. Sequenced: peripheral blood. The receptors shown here come from a woman aged 55-69 years with acute or convalescent COVID-19.

V is TRBV20-1 and J is TRBJ1-2; 8 nucleotides agree with TRBD1. This CDR3 region has 14 residues. Trimming removed 3 bases from V and 5 bases from J; junction bases left unmatched: 8. CDR1 DFQATT and CDR2 SNEGSKA come from the germline V gene (reference sequence). The CDR3 spells CSASERDRIYGYTF. CDR3 DNA sequence: TGCAGTGCTAGTGAGCGGGACAGGATATATGGCTACACCTTC.

V and J are TRBV4-1 and TRBJ1-6; D ambiguous. The CDR3 totals 19 residues. CDR1 is MGHRA, CDR2 YSYEKL, per germline. V shed 0 bases and J shed 0 bases, with 15 bases lying between them. The CDR3 loop reads CASSQDGPAAFSYNSPLHF. The CDR3 region has the DNA TGCGCCAGCAGCCAAGACGGTCCGGCGGCGTTCTCCTATAATTCACCCCTCCACTTT.

The rearrangement links TRBV9 to TRBJ2-3; perhaps TRBD2 as D (6 bases). The germline gives CDR1 SGDLS, CDR2 YYNGEE. Between the trimmed V and J ends, which lost 6 bases and 6 bases, there was a span of 17 bases. This CDR3 has 14 amino acids. This chain's CDR3 is CASTKGGVGDTQYF. The CDR3 DNA reads TGTGCCAGCACCAAAGGAGGGGTTGGGGATACGCAGTATTTT.

V gene TRBV6-5 combines with J gene TRBJ1-2; 8 bases are shared with TRBD1. The CDR3 has 14 amino acids. The J segment lost 3 bases and the V segment lost 7 bases, leaving 7 bases of the junction unmatched. Germline V gene lookup returns CDR1 MNHEY and CDR2 SVGAGI. CDR3 protein: CASIGGQAYYGYTF. The CDR3 DNA follows: TGTGCCAGCATTGGGGGACAGGCTTACTATGGCTACACCTTC.

The V and J genes are TRBV3-1 (or the pseudogene TRBV3-2) and TRBJ1-3; D is unclear. V lost 0 bases and J lost 2, with 8 bases in between. This CDR3 comprises 15 residues. Germline loops: CDR1 LGHDT, CDR2 YNNKEL (reference sequence). CDR3 sequence reads: CASSQDRITGNTIYF. In DNA, the CDR3 is TGTGCCAGCAGCCAAGACAGGATTACTGGAAACACCATATATTTT.

This chain joins TRBV6-5 and TRBJ2-2; D perhaps matches TRBD1 (6 bases). V shed 2 bases and J shed 6 bases, with 10 bases lying between them. The germline V gene has CDR1 MNHEY and CDR2 SVGAGI. The CDR3 is made up of 14 amino acids. CDR3 residues: CASSYVTGSGELFF. In nucleotides, the CDR3 is TGTGCCAGCAGTTACGTAACAGGGTCCGGGGAGCTGTTTTTT.

V and J are TRBV6-2 or TRBV6-3 and TRBJ1-5; perhaps TRBD1 as D (6 bases). V lost 4 bases and J lost 4, with 17 bases in between. Germline assignment: CDR1 MNHEY and CDR2 SVGEGT. CDR3 length equals 16 residues. CDR3: CASSFDRTPKNQPQHF. CDR3 bases: TGTGCCAGCAGTTTCGACAGGACCCCAAAAAATCAGCCCCAGCATTTT.

The chain combines TRBV3-1 (or the pseudogene TRBV3-2) with TRBJ1-1, with D possibly TRBD1 on 5 matching bases. Germline V gives CDR1 LGHDT, CDR2 YNNKEL (reference sequence). The length of the CDR3 is 18 residues. V was clipped by 1 base and J by 3 bases, with 21 bases between them. The CDR3 here is CASSQGFKRMQGHTEAFF. The DNA of the CDR3 is TGTGCCAGCAGCCAAGGCTTTAAGAGGATGCAGGGCCACACTGAAGCTTTCTTT.

The chain carries TRBV5-1 and TRBJ1-2, with D unresolved. The CDR3 runs to 15 residues. Trimming cost V 0 bases and J 1 base, with 10 bases left between them. The germline V gene has CDR1 SGHRS and CDR2 YFSETQ. CDR3 bases: TGCGCCAGCAGCTTGGTCGGTGAGGTTAACTATGGCTACACCTTC. Translated, it gives CASSLVGEVNYGYTF. The whole variable domain, remainder taken from reference TRBV5-1 and TRBJ1-2, is KAGVTQTPRYLIKTRGQQVTLSCSPISGHRSVSWYQQTPGQGLQFLFEYFSETQRNKGNFPGRFSGRQFSNSRSEMNVSTLELGDSALYLCASSLVGEVNYGYTFGSGTRLTVV.

The V call is TRBV12-3 or TRBV12-4, the J call TRBJ1-4; D gene ambiguous. The CDR3 has 11 residues. Between the trimmed V and J ends, which lost 6 bases and 8 bases, there was a span of 7 bases. The CDR3 sequence: CASSRREKLFF. CDR3 coding DNA: TGTGCCAGCAGCCGCCGGGAAAAACTGTTTTTT.

This clone was recorded once. V usage is TRBV4-1 and J usage is TRBJ1-5; 7 bases fit TRBD1. V shed 1 base, J shed 0 bases, and the junction held 9 bases outside the gene matches. Per the germline V gene, CDR1 is MGHRA and CDR2 is YSYEKL. The CDR3 spans 18 residues. DNA of the CDR3: TGCGCCAGCAGCCAAGTGGTGGGGACAGCGATTAGCAATCAGCCCCAGCATTTT. It specifies CASSQVVGTAISNQPQHF.

The chain links TRBV4-1 to TRBJ1-5, with no clear D. The CDR3 loop spans 15 amino acids. CDR1 and CDR2 from the germline V gene are MGHRA and YSYEKL. V dropped 0 bases and J dropped 4 bases, with 10 bases sitting between them. The CDR3 bases are TGCGCCAGCAGCCAAGAATGGCAGAATAATCAGCCCCAGCATTTT. Protein: CASSQEWQNNQPQHF.

Only one count was recorded for this clone. The chain is built from TRBV7-2 and TRBJ1-2, with 7 bases that match TRBD1. V shed 2 bases and J 7 bases; nucleotides not matched to a gene: 7. Germline V gene sequence: CDR1 SGHTA, CDR2 FQGNSA. The CDR3 is 14 amino acids. CDR3 nucleotide sequence: TGTGCCAGCAGCTTATATCAGGGGGTTCTTGGCTACACCTTC. This encodes CASSLYQGVLGYTF.